The clone carrying this T cell receptor (beta chain) was counted at least ten times. The antigen remains undetermined. TCR beta CDR3 sequences were amplified from RNA transcripts. In the first-round RT-PCR of the TCR CDR3, the HTBI primer set was used. TCRdb recomputed calls from the multiplex PCR reads with MiXCR, one row per CDR3 protein. The table has approximately 600,000 distinct CDR3 sequences, more than 20% seen once. This sample stems from a study of T cells in Graves' hyperthyroidism and ophthalmopathy. The study, taken as a whole, reports: Model predictions of ophthalmopathy came a median approximately 6.2 months before onset. Most expanded thyroid clonotypes above 0.001 also appeared in blood.

Every diagnosis used clinical symptoms, serum thyroxine and TRAb, thyroid ultrasound and orbital computed tomography. Trimming cost V 0 bases and J 6 bases, with 14 bases left between them. This CDR3 comprises 15 residues. Germline V gene lookup returns CDR1 SGHDN and CDR2 FVKESK. Sequencing was performed on blood. This sequence was found in a man aged 25-45 years with Graves' ophthalmopathy. V and J are TRBV14 and TRBJ1-1, with TRBD1 as a possible D gene (5 bases). CDR3 in amino acids: CASSQDYSGFPEAFF. CDR3 DNA: TGTGCCAGCAGCCAAGATTATTCAGGGTTCCCTGAAGCTTTCTTT.